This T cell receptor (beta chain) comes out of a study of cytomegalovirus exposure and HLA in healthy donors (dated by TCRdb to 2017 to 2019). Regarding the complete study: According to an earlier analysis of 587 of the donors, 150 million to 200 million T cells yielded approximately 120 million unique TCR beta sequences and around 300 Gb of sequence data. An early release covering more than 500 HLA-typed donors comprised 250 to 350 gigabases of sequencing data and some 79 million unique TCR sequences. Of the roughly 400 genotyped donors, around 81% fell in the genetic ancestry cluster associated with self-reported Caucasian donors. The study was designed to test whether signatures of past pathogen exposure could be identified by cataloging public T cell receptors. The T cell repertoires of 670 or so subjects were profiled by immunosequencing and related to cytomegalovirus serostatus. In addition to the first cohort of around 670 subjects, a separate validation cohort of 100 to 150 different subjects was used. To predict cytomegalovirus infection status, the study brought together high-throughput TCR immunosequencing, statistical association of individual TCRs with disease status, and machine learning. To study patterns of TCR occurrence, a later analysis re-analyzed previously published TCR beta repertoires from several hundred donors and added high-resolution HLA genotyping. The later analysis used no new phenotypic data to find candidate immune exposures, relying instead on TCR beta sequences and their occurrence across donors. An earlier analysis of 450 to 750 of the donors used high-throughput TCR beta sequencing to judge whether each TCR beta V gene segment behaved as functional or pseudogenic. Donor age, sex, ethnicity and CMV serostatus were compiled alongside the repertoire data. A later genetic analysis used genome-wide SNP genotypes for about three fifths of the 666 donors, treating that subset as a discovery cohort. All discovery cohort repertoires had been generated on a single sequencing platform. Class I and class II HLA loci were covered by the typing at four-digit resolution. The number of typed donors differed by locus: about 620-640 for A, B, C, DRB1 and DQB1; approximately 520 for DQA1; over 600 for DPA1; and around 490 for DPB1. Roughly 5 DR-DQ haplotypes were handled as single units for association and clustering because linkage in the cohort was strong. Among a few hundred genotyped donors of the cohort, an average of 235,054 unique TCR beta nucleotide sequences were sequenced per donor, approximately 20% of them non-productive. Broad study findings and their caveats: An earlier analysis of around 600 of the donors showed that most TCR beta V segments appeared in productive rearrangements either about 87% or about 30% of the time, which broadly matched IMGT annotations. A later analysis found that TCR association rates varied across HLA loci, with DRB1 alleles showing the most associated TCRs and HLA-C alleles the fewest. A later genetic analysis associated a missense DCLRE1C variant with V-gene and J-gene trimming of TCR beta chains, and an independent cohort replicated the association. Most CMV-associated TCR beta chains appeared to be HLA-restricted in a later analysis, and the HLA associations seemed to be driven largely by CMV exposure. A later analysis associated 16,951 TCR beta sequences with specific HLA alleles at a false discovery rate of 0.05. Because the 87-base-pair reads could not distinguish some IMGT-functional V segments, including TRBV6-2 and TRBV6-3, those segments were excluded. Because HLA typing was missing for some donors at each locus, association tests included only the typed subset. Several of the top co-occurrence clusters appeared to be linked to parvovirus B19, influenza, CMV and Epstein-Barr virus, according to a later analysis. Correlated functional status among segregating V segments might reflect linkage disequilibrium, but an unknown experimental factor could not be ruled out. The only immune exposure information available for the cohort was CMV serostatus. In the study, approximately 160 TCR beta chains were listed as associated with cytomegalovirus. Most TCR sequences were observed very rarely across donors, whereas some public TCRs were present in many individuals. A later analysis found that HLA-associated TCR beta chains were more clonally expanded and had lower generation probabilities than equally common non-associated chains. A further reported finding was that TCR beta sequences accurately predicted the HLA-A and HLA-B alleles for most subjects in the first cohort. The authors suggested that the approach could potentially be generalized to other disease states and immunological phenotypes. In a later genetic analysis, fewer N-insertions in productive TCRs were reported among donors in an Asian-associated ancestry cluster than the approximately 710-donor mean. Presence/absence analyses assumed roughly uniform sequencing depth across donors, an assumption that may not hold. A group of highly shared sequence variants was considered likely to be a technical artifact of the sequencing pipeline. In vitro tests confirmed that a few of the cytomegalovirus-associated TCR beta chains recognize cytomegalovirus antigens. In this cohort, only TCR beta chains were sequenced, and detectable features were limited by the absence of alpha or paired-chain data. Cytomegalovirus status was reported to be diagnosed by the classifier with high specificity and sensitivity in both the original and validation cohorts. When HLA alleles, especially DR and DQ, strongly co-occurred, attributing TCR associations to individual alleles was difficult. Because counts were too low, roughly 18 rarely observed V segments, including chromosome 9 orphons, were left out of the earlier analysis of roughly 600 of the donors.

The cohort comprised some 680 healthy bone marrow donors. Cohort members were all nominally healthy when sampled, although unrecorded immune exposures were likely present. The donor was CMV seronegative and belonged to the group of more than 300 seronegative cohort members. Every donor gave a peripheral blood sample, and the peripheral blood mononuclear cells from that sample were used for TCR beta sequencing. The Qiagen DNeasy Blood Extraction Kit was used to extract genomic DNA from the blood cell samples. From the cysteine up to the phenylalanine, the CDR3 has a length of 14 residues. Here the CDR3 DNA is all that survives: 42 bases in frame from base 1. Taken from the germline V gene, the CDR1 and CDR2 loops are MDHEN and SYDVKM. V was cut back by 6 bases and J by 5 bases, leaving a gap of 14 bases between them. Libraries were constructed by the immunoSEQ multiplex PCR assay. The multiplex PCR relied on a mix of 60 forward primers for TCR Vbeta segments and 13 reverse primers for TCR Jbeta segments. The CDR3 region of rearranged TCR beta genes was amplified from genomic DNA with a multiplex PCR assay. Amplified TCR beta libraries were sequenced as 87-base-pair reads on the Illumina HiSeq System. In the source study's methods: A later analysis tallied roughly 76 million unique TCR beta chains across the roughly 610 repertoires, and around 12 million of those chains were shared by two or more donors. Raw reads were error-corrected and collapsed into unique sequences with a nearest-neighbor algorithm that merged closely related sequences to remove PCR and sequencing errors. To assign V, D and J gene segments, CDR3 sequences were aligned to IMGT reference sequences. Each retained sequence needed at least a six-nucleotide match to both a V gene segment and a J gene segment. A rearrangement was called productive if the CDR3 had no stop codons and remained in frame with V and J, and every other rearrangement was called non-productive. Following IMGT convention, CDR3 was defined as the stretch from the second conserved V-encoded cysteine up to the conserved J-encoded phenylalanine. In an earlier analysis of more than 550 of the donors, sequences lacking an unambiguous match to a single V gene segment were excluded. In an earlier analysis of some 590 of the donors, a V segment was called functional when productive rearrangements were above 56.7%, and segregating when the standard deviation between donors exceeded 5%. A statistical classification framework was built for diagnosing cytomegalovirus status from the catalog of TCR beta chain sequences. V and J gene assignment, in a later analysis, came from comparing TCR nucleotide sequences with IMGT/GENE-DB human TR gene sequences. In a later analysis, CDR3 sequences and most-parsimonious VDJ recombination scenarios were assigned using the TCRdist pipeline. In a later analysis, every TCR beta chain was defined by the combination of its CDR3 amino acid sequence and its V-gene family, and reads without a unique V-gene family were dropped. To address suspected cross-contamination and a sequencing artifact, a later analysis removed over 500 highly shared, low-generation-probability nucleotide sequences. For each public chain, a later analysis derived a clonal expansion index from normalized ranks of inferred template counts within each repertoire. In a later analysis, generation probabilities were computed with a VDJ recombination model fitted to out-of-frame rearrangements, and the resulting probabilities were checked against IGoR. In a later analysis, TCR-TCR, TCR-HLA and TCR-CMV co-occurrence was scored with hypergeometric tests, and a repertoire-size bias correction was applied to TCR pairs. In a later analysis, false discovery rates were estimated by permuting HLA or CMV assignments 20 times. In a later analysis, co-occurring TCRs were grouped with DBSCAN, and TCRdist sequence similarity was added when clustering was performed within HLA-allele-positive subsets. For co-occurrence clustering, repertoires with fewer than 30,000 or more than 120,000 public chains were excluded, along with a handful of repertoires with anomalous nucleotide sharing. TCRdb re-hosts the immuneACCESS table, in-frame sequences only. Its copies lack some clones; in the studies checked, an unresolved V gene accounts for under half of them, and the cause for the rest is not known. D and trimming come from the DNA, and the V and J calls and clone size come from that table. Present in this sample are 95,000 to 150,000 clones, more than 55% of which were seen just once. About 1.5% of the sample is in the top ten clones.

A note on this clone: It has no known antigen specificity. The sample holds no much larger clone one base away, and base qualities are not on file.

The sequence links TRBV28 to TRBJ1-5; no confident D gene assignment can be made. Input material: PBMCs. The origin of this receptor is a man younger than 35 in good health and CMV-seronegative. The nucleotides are TGTGCCAGCAGACCACCCGACAATTATCAGCCCCAGCATTTT. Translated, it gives CASRPPDNYQPQHF.